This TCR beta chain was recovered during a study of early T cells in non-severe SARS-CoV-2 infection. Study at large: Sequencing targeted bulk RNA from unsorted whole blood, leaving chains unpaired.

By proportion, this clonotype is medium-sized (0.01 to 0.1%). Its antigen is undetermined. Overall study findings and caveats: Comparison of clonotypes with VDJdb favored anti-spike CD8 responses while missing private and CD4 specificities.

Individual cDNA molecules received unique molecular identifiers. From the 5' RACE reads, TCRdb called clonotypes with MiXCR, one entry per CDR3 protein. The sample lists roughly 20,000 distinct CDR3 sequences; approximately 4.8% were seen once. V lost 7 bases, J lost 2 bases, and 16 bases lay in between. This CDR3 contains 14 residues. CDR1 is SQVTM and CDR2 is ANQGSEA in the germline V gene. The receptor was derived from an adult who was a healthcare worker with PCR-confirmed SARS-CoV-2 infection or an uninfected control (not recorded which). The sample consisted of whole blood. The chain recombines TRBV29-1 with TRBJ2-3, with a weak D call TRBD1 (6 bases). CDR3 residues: CSACEDRPTDTQYF. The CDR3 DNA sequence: TGCAGCGCCTGCGAGGACAGACCCACAGATACGCAGTATTTT.